These 29 T cell receptor beta chains were all obtained from the same sample, sequenced in a study of STAT5B mutations in CD4+ large granular lymphocyte leukemia. Using immunoSEQ multiplex PCR, the repertoire was profiled, and TCRdb retains in-frame clones only, with some absent. The sample shows fewer than 35,000 clones, 70% to 90% of them seen only once. What was sequenced was CD4+ T cells from blood buffy coats. These receptors came from a human donor in good health.

In DNA form, the CDR3 reads TGTGCCAGCAGCCCGACCCTTCGGGGGACTGAAGCTTTCTTT. Its translation is CASSPTLRGTEAFF. This chain uses TRBV5-6 with TRBJ1-1, with D possibly matching TRBD1 (5 bases). The CDR3 has 14 amino acids. Trimming removed 4 bases at V and 5 bases at J, with 15 bases between. Germline V lookup: CDR1 SGHDT, CDR2 YYEEEE.

This chain connects TRBV19 to TRBJ2-3; perhaps TRBD1 as D (6 bases). The V end lost 3 bases, the J end lost 6 bases, and 22 bases lay between the germline ends. The CDR3 runs to 17 residues. Germline CDR1 LNHDA, CDR2 SQIVND (reference sequence). The CDR3 DNA reads TGTGCCAGTAGTATGGGGGCCCCAGGGAGCCCCAAGGATACGCAGTATTTT. This sequence encodes CASSMGAPGSPKDTQYF.

This chain connects TRBV6-5 to TRBJ2-7; 10 bases align to TRBD1. The CDR3 has 14 residues. The V gene end was trimmed by 4 bases and the J gene end by 5 bases; junction bases not matched to a gene: 5. Germline-derived CDR1 and CDR2 are MNHEY and SVGAGI. DNA for the CDR3: TGTGCCAGCAGTTCCGGACAGGGGGGAGACGAGCAGTACTTC. This codes for CASSSGQGGDEQYF.

The chain has TRBV9 and TRBJ2-7, with a weak D call TRBD2 (6 bases). The CDR3 runs to 13 residues. CDR1 and CDR2 from the germline V gene are SGDLS and YYNGEE. Trimming removed 4 bases from V and 4 bases from J, with 12 bases in between. The CDR3 protein is CASSLGGPYEQYF. CDR3 in DNA: TGTGCCAGCAGCCTCGGAGGGCCATACGAGCAGTACTTC.

The genes are TRBV5-1 and TRBJ2-1, with a weak D call TRBD1 (6 bases). The CDR3 covers 15 residues. Trimming cost V 4 bases and J 0 bases, with 11 bases left between them. Germline V gene sequence: CDR1 SGHRS, CDR2 YFSETQ. Here the CDR3 DNA reads TGCGCCAGCAGCACAGACAGGAGCTCCTACAATGAGCAGTTCTTC. This sequence encodes CASSTDRSSYNEQFF.

This chain links TRBV4-1 with TRBJ2-6; TRBD2 aligns across 10 bases. CDR1 and CDR2 from the germline V gene are MGHRA and YSYEKL. The CDR3 is 22 amino acids. Losses at the gene ends were 1 base for V and 3 bases for J; bases not matched to a gene: 18. The CDR3 protein is CASSQVTFGLAGALGGANVLTF. The CDR3 DNA sequence: TGCGCCAGCAGCCAAGTTACCTTCGGGCTAGCGGGGGCTCTAGGTGGGGCCAACGTCCTGACTTTC.

The V call is TRBV7-9, the J call TRBJ1-6, with 7 bases aligning to TRBD1. Germline lookup yields CDR1 SEHNR and CDR2 FQNEAQ (reference sequence). The CDR3 sequence is 14 residues long. The ends lost 5 bases at V and 6 bases at J; junction bases unmatched: 4. The CDR3 reads CASSPGQANSPLHF. The CDR3 nucleotides read TGTGCCAGCAGCCCTGGACAGGCTAATTCACCCCTCCACTTT.

This clone was recorded a few times. This chain uses TRBV18 with TRBJ1-5; D is undetermined. V was trimmed by 1 base and J by 8 bases, leaving 15 bases between them. Germline CDR1 is KGHSH and CDR2 is LQKENI. The CDR3 spans 15 residues. CDR3 bases: TGTGCCAGCTCACCACGAGGGCAGGCAAGGGAGCCCCAGCATTTT. Amino acids: CASSPRGQAREPQHF.

The rearrangement links TRBV7-2 to TRBJ2-1, with D maybe TRBD1 (6 bases). Trimming pared 5 bases from V and 7 bases from J, leaving 12 bases between. The germline V gene encodes CDR1 SGHTA and CDR2 FQGNSA. CDR3 size: 13 residues. The DNA of the CDR3 is TGTGCCAGCAGCCGGCGGCAGGGGAATGAGCAGTTCTTC. Translated: CASSRRQGNEQFF.

The V gene is TRBV2, the J gene TRBJ2-3; a possible D gene is TRBD1 (7 bases). Germline CDR1 and CDR2: SNHLY and FYNNEI. There are 14 residues in the CDR3. The V end was cut by 1 base, the J end by 8 bases, with 13 bases between. CDR3 sequence: CASSEGQGGRTQYF. CDR3 DNA sequence: TGTGCCAGCAGTGAAGGGCAGGGGGGACGTACGCAGTATTTT.

CDR3 residues: CAWSVGGGLYGYTF. In DNA, the CDR3 is TGTGCCTGGAGTGTAGGCGGAGGTCTCTATGGCTACACCTTC. The chain is built from TRBV30 and TRBJ1-2, with unresolved D. Per germline, CDR1 GTSNPN and CDR2 SVGIG (reference sequence). The CDR3 is 14 residues long. V dropped 0 bases and J dropped 4 bases, with 12 bases sitting between them.

V usage is TRBV11-1 and J usage is TRBJ2-5; 7 bases line up with TRBD2. Per germline, CDR1 SGHAT and CDR2 FQDESV (reference sequence). This CDR3 has 12 residues. Trimming cost V 4 bases and J 5 bases; bases outside gene matches: 1. DNA for the CDR3: TGTGCCAGCAGCTGGGGGGGGGAGACCCAGTACTTC. Its protein product is CASSWGGETQYF.

The gene calls are TRBV5-1 and TRBJ1-2, with D possibly matching TRBD1 (6 bases). CDR1 is SGHRS, CDR2 YFSETQ, per germline. This CDR3 contains 13 residues. V was trimmed by 4 bases and J by 4 bases, leaving 11 bases between them. CDR3 DNA sequence: TGCGCCAGCAGCCGGACAGTACCCTATGGCTACACCTTC. Translated, it gives CASSRTVPYGYTF.

The rearrangement links TRBV5-1 to TRBJ2-7; perhaps TRBD1 as D (5 bases). The CDR3 is made up of 15 amino acids. V was shortened by 0 bases and J by 2 bases, with 12 bases between the two germline ends. Germline V lookup: CDR1 SGHRS, CDR2 YFSETQ. For the CDR3, the DNA is TGCGCCAGCAGCTTGGGTTATACAGGAGCCTACGAGCAGTACTTC. Its translation is CASSLGYTGAYEQYF.

Only a few counts were recorded for this clone. As DNA, the CDR3 is TGTGCCAGCAGCCTTGGACAGTCCTACGAGCAGTACTTC. Its protein product is CASSLGQSYEQYF. The chain links TRBV5-8 to TRBJ2-7; possibly TRBD1 for D (6 bases). Germline-derived CDR1 and CDR2 are SGHTS and YDEGEE. This CDR3 has 13 residues. The V end lost 4 bases, the J end lost 1 base, and 9 bases lay between the germline ends.

This clone is a singleton in its sample. The chain joins TRBV5-1 to TRBJ1-2; no clear D gene. The CDR3 is made up of 13 amino acids. Germline V gene sequence: CDR1 SGHRS, CDR2 YFSETQ. Between the trimmed V and J ends, which lost 2 bases and 5 bases, there was a span of 10 bases. CDR3 nucleotides: TGCGCCAGCAGCTTCCAGGAAAGGTATGGCTACACCTTC. This codes for CASSFQERYGYTF.

In this sample, this clone turned up once. Sequence at one end of the junction differs from germline and may be a read error. The gene calls are TRBV7-7 and TRBJ2-3; TRBD1 aligns across 10 bases. The CDR3 length is 16 residues. Germline V gene data show CDR1 as SSHAT and CDR2 as FNYEAQ (reference sequence). The CDR3 DNA reads as TGTGCTAGCAGCTCGGGGCCGGGACAGGGGATAGATACGCAGTATTTT. Its translation is CASSSGPGQGIDTQYF.

This clone has only a few counts. The V gene is TRBV5-1, the J gene TRBJ1-5; D gene uncertain. CDR1 is SGHRS and CDR2 is YFSETQ in the germline V gene. Between the trimmed V and J ends, which lost 5 bases and 4 bases, there was a span of 10 bases. The CDR3 length is 13 residues. The CDR3 spells CASSMRGNQPQHF. The CDR3 DNA sequence: TGCGCCAGCAGTATGAGAGGAAATCAGCCCCAGCATTTT.

This chain joins TRBV27 and TRBJ2-3; no clear D. CDR1 MNHEY and CDR2 SMNVEV come from the germline V gene (reference sequence). V lost 7 bases to trimming and J lost 6 bases, with 8 bases between them. The CDR3 runs to 11 residues. The CDR3 nucleotides read TGTGCCAGCAAAGGATACGATACGCAGTATTTT. Amino acid sequence: CASKGYDTQYF.

This sequence joins TRBV5-1 and TRBJ1-1; D is possibly TRBD1 (6 bases). The CDR3 sequence is 14 residues long. Germline CDR1 SGHRS, CDR2 YFSETQ. Trimming cost V 4 bases and J 1 base, with 11 bases left between them. For the CDR3, the DNA is TGCGCCAGCAGCCTCTTACAGGGGAACACTGAAGCTTTCTTT. Translated: CASSLLQGNTEAFF. The full variable domain, completed using reference TRBV5-1 and TRBJ1-1, is KAGVTQTPRYLIKTRGQQVTLSCSPISGHRSVSWYQQTPGQGLQFLFEYFSETQRNKGNFPGRFSGRQFSNSRSEMNVSTLELGDSALYLCASSLLQGNTEAFFGQGTRLTVV.

This chain joins TRBV7-3 and TRBJ2-1, with 7 bases identical to TRBD2. Per germline, CDR1 SGHTA and CDR2 FQGTGA. Trimming removed 2 bases from V and 3 bases from J; junction bases left unmatched: 4. The CDR3 spans 15 residues. This CDR3 reads CASSLLGGSYNEQFF. DNA of the CDR3: TGTGCCAGCAGCTTATTAGGCGGGAGCTACAATGAGCAGTTCTTC. Looking up the rest from reference TRBV7-3 and TRBJ2-1 gives the full variable domain: GAGVSQTPSNKVTEKGKYVELRCDPISGHTALYWYRQSLGQGPEFLIYFQGTGAADDSGLPNDRFFAVRPEGSVSTLKIQRTERGDSAVYLCASSLLGGSYNEQFFGPGTRLTVL.

The chain has TRBV7-2 and TRBJ1-1; no reliable D call. The V gene lost 3 bases and the J gene lost 1 base, with 9 bases spanning the gap. The CDR3 has 14 amino acids. Germline loops: CDR1 SGHTA, CDR2 FQGNSA. The DNA for the CDR3 is TGTGCCAGCAGCTTCGGGAGTCCGAACACTGAAGCTTTCTTT. This sequence encodes CASSFGSPNTEAFF.

This chain uses TRBV10-3 with TRBJ1-2; TRBD1 aligns across 9 bases. The CDR3 covers 15 residues. After removal of 6 bases from V and 1 base from J, the junction contained 6 bases not matched to a gene. Germline CDR1 is ENHRY and CDR2 is SYGVKD. CDR3 in DNA: TGTGCCATCAGAACCGGGACAGGGAGTAACTATGGCTACACCTTC. Translation gives CAIRTGTGSNYGYTF.

The CDR3 nucleotides are TGTGCCAGCAGTTACTTAGAAAGGGGAAGTGGCTACACCTTC. The encoded protein is CASSYLERGSGYTF. V and J are TRBV6-5 and TRBJ1-2; D might be TRBD1 (5 bases). Trimming cost V 1 base and J 7 bases, with 13 bases left between them. This CDR3 has 14 amino acids. Germline V CDR1 and CDR2: MNHEY, SVGAGI.

This chain uses TRBV10-3 with TRBJ2-5; D might be TRBD1 (6 bases). V gave up 4 bases and J gave up 2 bases, with 17 bases separating them. CDR3 size: 16 residues. Germline loops: CDR1 ENHRY, CDR2 SYGVKD. The CDR3 is CAISGGQQLGQETQYF. CDR3 coding DNA: TGTGCCATCAGTGGGGGGCAGCAACTGGGGCAAGAGACCCAGTACTTC.

CDR3: CASTKWSGTGGFQYF. DNA of the CDR3: TGTGCCAGCACTAAATGGTCCGGGACAGGGGGCTTCCAGTACTTC. The gene calls are TRBV6-5 and TRBJ2-5; 12 nucleotides agree with TRBD1. J gave up 10 bases and V 7 bases, and 13 bases lay outside the gene matches. Germline-derived CDR1 and CDR2 are MNHEY and SVGAGI. The CDR3 is 15 residues long.

V usage is TRBV4-3 and J usage is TRBJ2-2, with no clear D. The CDR3 runs 15 residues. Between the trimmed V and J ends, which lost 1 base and 1 base, there was a span of 7 bases. The germline V gene encodes CDR1 LGHNA and CDR2 YSLEER. CDR3 region: CASSQVAGNTGELFF. The CDR3 DNA is TGCGCCAGCAGCCAAGTTGCAGGGAACACCGGGGAGCTGTTTTTT.

The chain joins TRBV30 to TRBJ1-5; no clear D gene. Germline CDR1 GTSNPN, CDR2 SVGIG (reference sequence). V lost 0 bases and J lost 2, with 14 bases in between. CDR3 size: 16 residues. CDR3 loop: CAWSVQWSMGNQPQHF. The CDR3 DNA reads TGTGCCTGGAGTGTACAGTGGAGTATGGGCAATCAGCCCCAGCATTTT. The full variable domain, in which reference TRBV30 and TRBJ1-5 provide the parts outside the CDR3, is SQTIHQWPATLVQPVGSPLSLECTVEGTSNPNLYWYRQAAGRGLQLLFYSVGIGQISSEVPQNLSASRPQDRQFILSSKKLLLSDSGFYLCAWSVQWSMGNQPQHFGDGTRLSIL.

This clone has just one count. The chain couples TRBV5-1 to TRBJ1-6, with D tentatively TRBD1 (5 bases). This CDR3 region has 14 residues. Germline CDR1 and CDR2: SGHRS and YFSETQ. V dropped 3 bases and J dropped 6 bases, with 10 bases sitting between them. CDR3 sequence reads: CASSWGTVNSPLHF. The CDR3 DNA reads as TGCGCCAGCAGCTGGGGGACGGTTAATTCACCCCTCCACTTT.